This T cell receptor beta chain was sequenced for a study of blood T cell repertoires in COVID-19. This clone has just one count. Assay: immunoSEQ multiplex PCR; the TCRdb copy retains only in-frame clones and omits some. The repertoire holds nearly 250,000 clones, 75% to 90% seen once, with approximately 0.9% in the top ten. Germline V CDR1 and CDR2: DFQATT, SNEGSKA (reference sequence). With 4 bases removed from V and 0 bases from J, the gap between germline ends came to 13 bases. There are 15 residues in the CDR3. The rearrangement joins TRBV20-1 to TRBJ1-5, with D possibly being TRBD1 (6 bases). Sequencing was performed on PBMCs or T cells enriched from blood (not recorded which). This sequence was found in a man aged 45-60 years who had been exposed to COVID-19. CDR3 nucleotides: TGCAGTGCTACTGACAGGATGCCTAGCAATCAGCCCCAGCATTTT. This codes for CSATDRMPSNQPQHF.